Sequencing of this T cell receptor (beta chain) was carried out in a study of T cells in Graves' hyperthyroidism and ophthalmopathy. Study summary: The authors collected peripheral blood at initial diagnosis, before any treatment.

The CDR3 consists of 13 residues. CDR1 MGHRA and CDR2 YSYEKL come from the germline V gene. The ends were cut back, 6 bases at V and 8 bases at J, with 13 bases in the middle. The sample holds a few counts of this clonotype. Its antigen remains unknown. Study results and limitations: The model forecast ophthalmopathy, anticipating it by a median approximately 6.2 months before onset. A 13 V-J model separated ophthalmopathy from stable hyperthyroidism.

Amplified TCR beta CDR3 regions derived from RNA transcripts. HTBI primers drove first-round RT-PCR of the TCR CDR3. TCRdb processed the multiplex PCR reads anew with MiXCR; each CDR3 protein has one entry. The profile shows 650,000 to 700,000 distinct CDR3 sequences, roughly 17% of them singletons. The chain recombines TRBV4-1 with TRBJ1-4; D is unclear. The sample was blood. The clonotype was recovered from a man over 45 with Graves' hyperthyroidism. This CDR3 reads CASSKGFLEKLFF. The DNA for the CDR3 is TGCGCCAGCAGTAAGGGTTTTTTGGAAAAACTGTTTTTT.